This T cell receptor beta chain is from a study of T cells in Graves' hyperthyroidism and ophthalmopathy. The CDR3 totals 14 residues. In germline, CDR1 is MDHEN, CDR2 SYDVKM. Trimming cost V 9 bases and J 5 bases; bases outside gene matches: 8. Authors of the study amplified TCR beta CDR3 regions from RNA transcripts. The TCR CDR3 was amplified in a first-round RT-PCR using the HTBI primer set. TCRdb reprocessed the multiplex PCR reads via MiXCR and lists one record per CDR3 protein. This table holds 300,000 to 350,000 distinct CDR3 sequences, less than 20% found once. V and J are TRBV28 and TRBJ1-1, with 11 bases matching TRBD1. Sequencing input: blood. This sequence originates from a woman aged 40 to 50 with Graves' ophthalmopathy. The CDR3 protein is CASTRTGGRTEAFF. Written as DNA, the CDR3 is TGTGCCAGTACTAGGACAGGGGGCAGGACTGAAGCTTTCTTT.